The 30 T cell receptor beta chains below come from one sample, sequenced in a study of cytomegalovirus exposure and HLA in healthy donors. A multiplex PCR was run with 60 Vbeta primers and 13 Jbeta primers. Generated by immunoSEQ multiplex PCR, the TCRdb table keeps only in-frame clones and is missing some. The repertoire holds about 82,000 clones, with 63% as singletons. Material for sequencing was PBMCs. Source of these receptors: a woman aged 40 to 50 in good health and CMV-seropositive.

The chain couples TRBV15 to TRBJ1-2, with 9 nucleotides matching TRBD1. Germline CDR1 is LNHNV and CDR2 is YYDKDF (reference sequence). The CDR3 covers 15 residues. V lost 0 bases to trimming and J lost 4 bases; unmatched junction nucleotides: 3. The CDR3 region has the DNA TGTGCCACCAGCAGAGAAAAACAGGGGGCCTATGGCTACACCTTC. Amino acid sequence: CATSREKQGAYGYTF.

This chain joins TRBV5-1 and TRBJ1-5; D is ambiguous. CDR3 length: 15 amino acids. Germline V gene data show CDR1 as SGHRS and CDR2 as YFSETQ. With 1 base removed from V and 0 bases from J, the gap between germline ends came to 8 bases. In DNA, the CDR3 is TGCGCCAGCAGCTTGAATCCCGGTAGCAATCAGCCCCAGCATTTT. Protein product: CASSLNPGSNQPQHF.

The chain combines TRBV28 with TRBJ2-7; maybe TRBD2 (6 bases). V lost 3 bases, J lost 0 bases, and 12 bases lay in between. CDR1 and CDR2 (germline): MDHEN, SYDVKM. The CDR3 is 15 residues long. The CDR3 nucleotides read TGTGCCAGCAGTTTTAGGGACTTATACTCCTACGAGCAGTACTTC. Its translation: CASSFRDLYSYEQYF.

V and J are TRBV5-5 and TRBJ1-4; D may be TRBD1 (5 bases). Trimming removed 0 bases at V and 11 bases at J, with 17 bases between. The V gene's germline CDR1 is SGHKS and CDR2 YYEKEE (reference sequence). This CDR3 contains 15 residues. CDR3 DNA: TGTGCCAGCAGCTTGGGGACACTCAGGACGGAGAAACTGTTTTTT. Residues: CASSLGTLRTEKLFF.

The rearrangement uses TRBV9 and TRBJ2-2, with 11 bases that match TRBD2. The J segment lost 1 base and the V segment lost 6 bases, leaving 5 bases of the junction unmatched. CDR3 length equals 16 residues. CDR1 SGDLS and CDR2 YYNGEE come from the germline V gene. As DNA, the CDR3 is TGTGCCAGCACCTTAGGGACTAGCGGGAACACCGGGGAGCTGTTTTTT. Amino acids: CASTLGTSGNTGELFF.

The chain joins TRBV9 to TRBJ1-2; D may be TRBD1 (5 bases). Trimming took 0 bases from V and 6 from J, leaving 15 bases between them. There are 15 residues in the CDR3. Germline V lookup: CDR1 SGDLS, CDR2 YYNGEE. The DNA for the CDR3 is TGTGCCAGCAGCGTAGGATTACAGGCCCAAAATGGCTACACCTTC. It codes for CASSVGLQAQNGYTF.

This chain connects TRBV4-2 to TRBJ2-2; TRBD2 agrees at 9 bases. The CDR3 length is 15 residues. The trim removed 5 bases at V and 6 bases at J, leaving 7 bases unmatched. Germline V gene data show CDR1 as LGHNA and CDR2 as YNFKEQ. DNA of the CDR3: TGTGCCAGCAGCGGGGGACTAGCTCTCGCCGGGGAGCTGTTTTTT. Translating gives CASSGGLALAGELFF.

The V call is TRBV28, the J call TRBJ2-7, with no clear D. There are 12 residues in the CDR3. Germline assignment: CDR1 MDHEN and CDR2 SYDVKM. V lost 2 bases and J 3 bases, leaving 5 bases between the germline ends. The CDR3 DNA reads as TGTGCCAGCAGTTTAGCAGACTACGAGCAGTACTTC. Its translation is CASSLADYEQYF.

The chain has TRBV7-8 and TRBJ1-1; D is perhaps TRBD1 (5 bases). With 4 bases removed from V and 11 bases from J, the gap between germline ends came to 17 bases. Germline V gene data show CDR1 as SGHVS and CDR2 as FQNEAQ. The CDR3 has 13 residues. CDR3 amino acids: CASSSEDRPSAFF. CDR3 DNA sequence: TGTGCCAGCAGCTCAGAAGACAGACCGTCGGCTTTCTTT.

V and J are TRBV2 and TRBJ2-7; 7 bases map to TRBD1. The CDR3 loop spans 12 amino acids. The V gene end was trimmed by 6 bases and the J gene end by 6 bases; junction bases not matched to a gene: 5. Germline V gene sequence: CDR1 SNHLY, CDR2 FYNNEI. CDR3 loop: CASSLGQSEQYF. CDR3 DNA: TGTGCCAGCAGCCTGGGACAGAGCGAGCAGTACTTC. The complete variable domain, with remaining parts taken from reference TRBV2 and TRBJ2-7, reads EPEVTQTPSHQVTQMGQEVILRCVPISNHLYFYWYRQILGQKVEFLVSFYNNEISEKSEIFDDQFSVERPDGSNFTLKIRSTKLEDSAMYFCASSLGQSEQYFGPGTRLTVT.

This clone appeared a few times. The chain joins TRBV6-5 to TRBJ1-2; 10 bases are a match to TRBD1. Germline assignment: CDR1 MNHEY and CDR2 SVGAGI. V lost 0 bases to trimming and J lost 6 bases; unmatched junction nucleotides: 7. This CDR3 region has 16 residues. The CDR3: CASSYSYLGTGDGYTF. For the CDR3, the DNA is TGTGCCAGCAGTTACTCGTATCTCGGGACAGGGGATGGCTACACCTTC.

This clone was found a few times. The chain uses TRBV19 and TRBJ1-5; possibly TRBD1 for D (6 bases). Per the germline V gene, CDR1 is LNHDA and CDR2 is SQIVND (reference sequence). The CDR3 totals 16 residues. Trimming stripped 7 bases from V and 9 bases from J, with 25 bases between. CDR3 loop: CASKQTVGTMAGPQHF. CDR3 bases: TGTGCCAGTAAACAAACCGTTGGGACAATGGCAGGGCCCCAGCATTTT. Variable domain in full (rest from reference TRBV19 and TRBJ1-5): DGGITQSPKYLFRKEGQNVTLSCEQNLNHDAMYWYRQDPGQGLRLIYYSQIVNDFQKGDIAEGYSVSREKKESFPLTVTSAQKNPTAFYLCASKQTVGTMAGPQHFGDGTRLSIL.

CDR3 loop: CASSQDPLPGNTEAFF. The CDR3 region has the DNA TGCGCCAGCAGCCAAGATCCCCTCCCCGGGAACACTGAAGCTTTCTTT. The V call is TRBV4-3, the J call TRBJ1-1; D gene unclear. This CDR3 has 16 amino acids. V was shortened by 0 bases and J by 1 base, with 12 bases between the two germline ends. Germline V CDR1 and CDR2: LGHNA, YSLEER.

DNA for the CDR3: TGTGCCAGCAGTTCCTTGGGGGCTAGCGGGGTAAATGAGCAGTTCTTC. Protein: CASSSLGASGVNEQFF. The chain has TRBV28 and TRBJ2-1; 9 positions match TRBD2. Germline assignment: CDR1 MDHEN and CDR2 SYDVKM. The J segment lost 7 bases and the V segment lost 4 bases, leaving 11 bases of the junction unmatched. CDR3 size: 16 residues.

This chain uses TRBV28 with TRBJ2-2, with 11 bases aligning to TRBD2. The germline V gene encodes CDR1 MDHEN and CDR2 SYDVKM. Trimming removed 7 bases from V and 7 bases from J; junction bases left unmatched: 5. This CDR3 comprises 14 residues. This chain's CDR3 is CASIDSGRVGELFF. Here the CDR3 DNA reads TGTGCCAGCATCGATAGCGGGAGGGTCGGGGAGCTGTTTTTT.

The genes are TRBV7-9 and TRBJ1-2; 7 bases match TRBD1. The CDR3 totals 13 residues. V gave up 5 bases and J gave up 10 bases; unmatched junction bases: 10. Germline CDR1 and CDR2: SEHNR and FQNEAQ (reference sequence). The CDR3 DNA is TGTGCCAGCAGCCCCGGGACAGTCCCTATCTACACCTTC. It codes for CASSPGTVPIYTF.

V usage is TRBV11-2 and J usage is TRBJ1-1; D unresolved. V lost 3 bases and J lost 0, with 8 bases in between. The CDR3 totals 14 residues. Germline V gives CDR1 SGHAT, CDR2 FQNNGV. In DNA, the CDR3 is TGTGCCAGCAGCTTCAGTTCCATGAACACTGAAGCTTTCTTT. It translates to CASSFSSMNTEAFF.

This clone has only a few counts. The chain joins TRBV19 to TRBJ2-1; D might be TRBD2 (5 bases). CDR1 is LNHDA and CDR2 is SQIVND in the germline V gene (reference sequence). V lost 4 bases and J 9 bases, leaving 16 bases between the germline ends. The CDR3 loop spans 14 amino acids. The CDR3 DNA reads TGTGCCAGTAGTACCCAATCTTGGGCGGGTGAGCAGTTCTTC. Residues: CASSTQSWAGEQFF.

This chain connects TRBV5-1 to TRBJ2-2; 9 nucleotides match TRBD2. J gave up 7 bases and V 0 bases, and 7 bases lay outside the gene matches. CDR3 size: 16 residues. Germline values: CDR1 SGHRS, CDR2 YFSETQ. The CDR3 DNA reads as TGCGCCAGCAGCTTGGCCCCGGCGGGAGGGGTCGGGGAGCTGTTTTTT. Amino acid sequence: CASSLAPAGGVGELFF.

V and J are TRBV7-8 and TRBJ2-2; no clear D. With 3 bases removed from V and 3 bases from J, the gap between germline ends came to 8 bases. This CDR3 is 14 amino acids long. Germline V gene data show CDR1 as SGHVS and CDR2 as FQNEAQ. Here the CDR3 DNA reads TGTGCCAGCAGCTTGGTCCGGTACACCGGGGAGCTGTTTTTT. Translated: CASSLVRYTGELFF.

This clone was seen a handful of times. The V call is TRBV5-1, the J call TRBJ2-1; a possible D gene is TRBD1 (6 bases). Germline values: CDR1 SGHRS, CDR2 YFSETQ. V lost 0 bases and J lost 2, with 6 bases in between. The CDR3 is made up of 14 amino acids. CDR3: CASSLEGAYNEQFF. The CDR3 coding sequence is TGCGCCAGCAGCTTGGAGGGGGCCTACAATGAGCAGTTCTTC.

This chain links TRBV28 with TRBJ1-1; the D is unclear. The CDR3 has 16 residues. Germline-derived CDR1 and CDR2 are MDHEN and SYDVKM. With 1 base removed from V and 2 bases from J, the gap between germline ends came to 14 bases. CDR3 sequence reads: CASSLYLRQSNTEAFF. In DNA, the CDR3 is TGTGCCAGCAGTTTATATCTCAGGCAGTCCAACACTGAAGCTTTCTTT. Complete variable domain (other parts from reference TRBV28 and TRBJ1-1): DVKVTQSSRYLVKRTGEKVFLECVQDMDHENMFWYRQDPGLGLRLIYFSYDVKMKEKGDIPEGYSVSREKKERFSLILESASTNQTSMYLCASSLYLRQSNTEAFFGQGTRLTVV.

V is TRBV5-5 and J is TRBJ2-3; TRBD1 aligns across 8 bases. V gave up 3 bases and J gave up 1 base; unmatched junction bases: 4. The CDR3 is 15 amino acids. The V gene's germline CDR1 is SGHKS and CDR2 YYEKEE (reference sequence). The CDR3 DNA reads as TGTGCCAGCAGCTCTCCGGGACAGGGCACAGATACGCAGTATTTT. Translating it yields CASSSPGQGTDTQYF.

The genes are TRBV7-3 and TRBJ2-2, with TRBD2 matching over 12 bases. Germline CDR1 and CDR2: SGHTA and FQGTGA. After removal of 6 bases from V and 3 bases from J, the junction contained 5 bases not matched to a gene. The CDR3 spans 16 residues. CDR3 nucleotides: TGTGCCAGCAGGGCTAGCGGGAGGGGTCACACCGGGGAGCTGTTTTTT. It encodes CASRASGRGHTGELFF. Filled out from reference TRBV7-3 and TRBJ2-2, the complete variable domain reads GAGVSQTPSNKVTEKGKYVELRCDPISGHTALYWYRQSLGQGPEFLIYFQGTGAADDSGLPNDRFFAVRPEGSVSTLKIQRTERGDSAVYLCASRASGRGHTGELFFGEGSRLTVL.

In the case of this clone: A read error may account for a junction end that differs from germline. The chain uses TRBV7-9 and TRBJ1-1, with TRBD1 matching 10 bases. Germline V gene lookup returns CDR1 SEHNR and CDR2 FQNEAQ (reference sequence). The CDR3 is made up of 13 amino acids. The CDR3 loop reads CSSSLGTGDEAFF. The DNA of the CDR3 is TGTTCCAGCAGCTTAGGGACAGGGGATGAAGCTTTCTTT.

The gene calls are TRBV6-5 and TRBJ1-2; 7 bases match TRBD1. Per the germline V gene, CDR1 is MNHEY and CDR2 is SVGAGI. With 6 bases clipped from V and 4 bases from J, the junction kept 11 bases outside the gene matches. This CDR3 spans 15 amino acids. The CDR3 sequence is CASSRVSGGSYGYTF. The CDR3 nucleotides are TGTGCCAGCAGCAGAGTTTCAGGGGGTAGCTATGGCTACACCTTC.

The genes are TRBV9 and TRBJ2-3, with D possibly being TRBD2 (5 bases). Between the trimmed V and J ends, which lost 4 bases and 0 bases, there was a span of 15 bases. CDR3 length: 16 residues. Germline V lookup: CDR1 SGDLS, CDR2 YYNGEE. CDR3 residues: CASSPAGVASTDTQYF. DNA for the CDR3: TGTGCCAGCAGCCCAGCCGGGGTGGCGAGCACAGATACGCAGTATTTT.

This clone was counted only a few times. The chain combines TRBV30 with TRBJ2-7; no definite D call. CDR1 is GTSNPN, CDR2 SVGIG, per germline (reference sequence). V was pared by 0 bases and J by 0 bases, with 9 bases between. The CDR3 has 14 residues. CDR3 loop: CAWSVSGSSYEQYF. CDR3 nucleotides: TGTGCCTGGAGTGTATCTGGCAGCTCCTACGAGCAGTACTTC. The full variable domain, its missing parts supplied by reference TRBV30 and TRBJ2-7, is SQTIHQWPATLVQPVGSPLSLECTVEGTSNPNLYWYRQAAGRGLQLLFYSVGIGQISSEVPQNLSASRPQDRQFILSSKKLLLSDSGFYLCAWSVSGSSYEQYFGPGTRLTVT.

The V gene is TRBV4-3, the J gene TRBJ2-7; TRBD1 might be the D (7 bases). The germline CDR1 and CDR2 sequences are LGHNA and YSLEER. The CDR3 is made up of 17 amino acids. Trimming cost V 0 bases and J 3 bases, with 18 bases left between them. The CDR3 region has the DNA TGCGCCAGCAGCCAAGAATCGTCAGGGGGAGGTATCTACGAGCAGTACTTC. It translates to CASSQESSGGGIYEQYF.

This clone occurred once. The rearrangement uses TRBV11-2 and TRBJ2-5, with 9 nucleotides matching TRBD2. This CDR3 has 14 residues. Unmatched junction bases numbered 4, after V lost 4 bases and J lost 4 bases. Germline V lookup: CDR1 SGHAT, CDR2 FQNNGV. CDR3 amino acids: CASSSGLALETQYF. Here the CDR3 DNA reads TGTGCCAGCAGCTCGGGACTAGCTTTAGAGACCCAGTACTTC.